This T cell receptor beta chain appears in the sequencing data of a study of blood T cell repertoires in COVID-19. Study in general: COVID-19 samples from acute and convalescent phases originated in the United States, Italy and Spain.

Sequencing was performed with immunoSEQ multiplex PCR; in TCRdb, only in-frame clones are kept and a portion is missing. Of under 300,000 clones listed, roughly 80% are singletons. The CDR3 runs 13 residues. CDR1 is MNHEY and CDR2 is SVGAGI in the germline V gene. V gave up 5 bases and J gave up 5 bases, with 12 bases separating them. Material for sequencing was peripheral blood. The chain has TRBV6-5 and TRBJ1-1, with D possibly TRBD1 on 5 matching bases. The sequence was obtained from a woman of 80 years or more with acute or convalescent COVID-19. This chain's CDR3 is CASSPWGGTEAFF. The CDR3 region has the DNA TGTGCCAGCAGTCCGTGGGGGGGGACTGAAGCTTTCTTT.